This TCR beta chain comes out of a study of cytomegalovirus exposure and HLA in healthy donors. Study details: Of the donors genotyped, approximately 400 in all, 75% to 90% fell in the Caucasian-associated ancestry cluster.

Overall study results and limits: In all likelihood, a cluster of highly shared sequence variants was a sequencing artifact.

The PCR used 60 Vbeta and 13 Jbeta primers. This table comes from immunoSEQ multiplex PCR, and its TCRdb copy is limited to in-frame clones, with some not included. Seen here are approximately 64,000 clones, under 85% observed once, and the top ten hold around 5.1%. Germline CDR1 and CDR2: LGHNA and YNFKEQ. Trimming left V 0 bases short and J 0 bases short, with 9 bases between. The CDR3 is made up of 15 amino acids. This clone came up once. Its target is not known. The sequencing input was PBMCs. This receptor was taken from a male donor in good health and CMV-seropositive. The chain recombines TRBV4-2 with TRBJ2-7; the D gene is possibly TRBD2 (5 bases). CDR3 amino acids: CASSQEISGSYEQYF. The CDR3 DNA follows: TGTGCCAGCAGCCAAGAGATAAGCGGCTCCTACGAGCAGTACTTC.